Below, 18 T cell receptor beta chains from the same sample are listed, as sequenced in a study of CD8 T cells in ankylosing spondylitis. TCRdb processed the 5' RACE reads anew with MiXCR; each CDR3 protein has one entry. Here the sample spans roughly 250,000 distinct CDR3 sequences, 10% being singletons. The specimen sequenced was blood, either unsorted or a sorted T cell fraction (not recorded which). The source of these receptors is a male donor with ankylosing spondylitis or in good health (not recorded which).

The chain joins TRBV7-9 to TRBJ2-3; D possibly matches TRBD1 or TRBD2 (5 bases each). The CDR3 sequence is 17 residues long. Between the trimmed V and J ends, which lost 3 bases and 3 bases, there was a span of 19 bases. CDR1 and CDR2 from the germline V gene are SEHNR and FQNEAQ (reference sequence). The chain's CDR3 is CASSFNTGQSLTDTQYF. The CDR3 DNA sequence: TGTGCCAGCAGCTTTAATACGGGGCAGAGCCTTACAGATACGCAGTATTTT.

This clonotype was seen many times. The chain couples TRBV5-1 to TRBJ2-5, with D tentatively TRBD1 (6 bases). V gave up 4 bases and J gave up 2 bases, with 15 bases separating them. Germline V gene sequence: CDR1 SGHRS, CDR2 YFSETQ. The CDR3 runs to 15 residues. The CDR3 is CASSLDWTVQETQYF. CDR3 in DNA: TGCGCCAGCAGCCTCGATTGGACAGTACAAGAGACCCAGTACTTC.

CDR3 sequence (DNA): TGCGCCAGCAGCCGCGAGGGACAGGGGACCGGGGAGCTGTTTTTT. It translates to CASSREGQGTGELFF. This sequence joins TRBV5-1 and TRBJ2-2; 10 bases map to TRBD1. J gave up 5 bases and V 4 bases, and 5 bases lay outside the gene matches. The germline CDR1 and CDR2 sequences are SGHRS and YFSETQ. The CDR3 covers 15 residues.

This clonotype was detected many times. The rearrangement uses TRBV10-2 and TRBJ2-7, with unresolved D. CDR3 length: 11 amino acids. The germline CDR1 and CDR2 sequences are WSHSY and SAAADI. Deletions cut 3 bases from V and 7 bases from J, with 7 bases between. The CDR3 coding sequence is TGCGCCAGCAGTGAAGGGTTAGAGCAGTACTTC. Translated: CASSEGLEQYF.

This clonotype was recorded at least ten times. V and J are TRBV7-8 and TRBJ2-2; unclear D gene. The CDR3 totals 14 residues. Germline CDR1 and CDR2: SGHVS and FQNEAQ. Trimming pared 2 bases from V and 1 base from J, leaving 5 bases between. The CDR3 sequence: CASSLSQNTGELFF. As DNA, the CDR3 is TGTGCCAGCAGCTTAAGCCAGAACACCGGGGAGCTGTTTTTT.

There are many counts of this clonotype. This chain links TRBV25-1 with TRBJ2-5; TRBD1 aligns across 7 bases. CDR1 and CDR2 (germline): MGHDK, SYGVNS. V shed 7 bases, J shed 2 bases, and the junction held 7 bases outside the gene matches. CDR3 length: 14 amino acids. The CDR3 loop reads CASKMHRGQETQYF. The CDR3 coding sequence is TGTGCCAGCAAGATGCACAGGGGTCAAGAGACCCAGTACTTC.

This clonotype was observed a handful of times. V is TRBV20-1 and J is TRBJ1-4; a possible D gene is TRBD1 (5 bases). The CDR3 covers 15 residues. CDR1 DFQATT and CDR2 SNEGSKA come from the germline V gene (reference sequence). The V gene lost 0 bases and the J gene lost 4 bases, with 12 bases spanning the gap. CDR3 nucleotides: TGCAGTGCTAGAGATCGGGGACTGATTAATGAAAAACTGTTTTTT. Amino acids: CSARDRGLINEKLFF.

This clonotype was observed many times. A junction boundary mismatches the germline segment, possibly from a read error. This chain links TRBV6-2 or TRBV6-3 with TRBJ1-1; the match to TRBD1 covers 9 bases. The CDR3 contains 11 residues. Germline V gives CDR1 MNHEY, CDR2 SVGEGT. The CDR3 DNA reads TGTGCCAGCAGTTACCCCCGGGACAGGGTTTTT. Residues: CASSYPRDRVF.

For this clonotype: Possible read error: a much larger clone is one base away. The chain combines TRBV27 with TRBJ2-5; no definite D call. The CDR3 has 12 amino acids. Germline V gene sequence: CDR1 MNHEY, CDR2 SMNVEV (reference sequence). Trimming pared 6 bases from V and 3 bases from J, leaving 8 bases between. The DNA of the CDR3 is TGTGCCAGCAGAGTACAGAAAGAGACCCAGTACTTC. This translates into CASRVQKETQYF.

This clonotype has at least ten counts. This chain links TRBV3-1 with TRBJ1-3; D is undetermined. Deletions cut 4 bases from V and 1 base from J, with 17 bases between. Germline CDR1 LGHDT, CDR2 YNNKEL (reference sequence). The length of the CDR3 is 17 residues. CDR3 DNA sequence: TGTGCCAGCAGCCTCCTCCCCGTAGGGTCTTCTGGAAACACCATATATTTT. It specifies CASSLLPVGSSGNTIYF.

A remark on this clonotype: The junction shows a germline mismatch at one end, possibly a read error. This chain uses TRBV11-3 with TRBJ2-1; perhaps D is TRBD1 or TRBD2 (5 bases each). Germline CDR1 is SGHNT and CDR2 is YENEEA. The CDR3 runs to 13 residues. CDR3 residues: CAGSLGDYNEQFF. The CDR3 nucleotides are TGTGCCGGCAGCTTGGGGGACTACAATGAGCAGTTCTTC. Looking up the rest from reference TRBV11-3 and TRBJ2-1 gives the full variable domain: EAGVVQSPRYKIIEKKQPVAFWCNPISGHNTLYWYLQNLGQGPELLIRYENEEAVDDSQLPKDRFSAERLKGVDSTLKIQPAELGDSAVYLCAGSLGDYNEQFFGPGTRLTVL.

This clonotype was seen ten or more times. The chain has TRBV10-3 and TRBJ2-2; no clear D gene. V was clipped by 4 bases and J by 2 bases, with 8 bases between them. Germline-derived CDR1 and CDR2 are ENHRY and SYGVKD. CDR3 length equals 14 residues. DNA for the CDR3: TGTGCCATCAGTGTTTCGGATAACACCGGGGAGCTGTTTTTT. It encodes CAISVSDNTGELFF.

The chain has TRBV11-2 and TRBJ2-2, with 10 bases lining up with TRBD1. The CDR3 runs 15 residues. V lost 1 base to trimming and J lost 7 bases; unmatched junction nucleotides: 3. Germline lookup yields CDR1 SGHAT and CDR2 FQNNGV. CDR3 region: CASSLVGTGVGELFF. The CDR3 nucleotides read TGTGCCAGCAGCTTAGTTGGGACAGGGGTCGGGGAGCTGTTTTTT.

This clonotype was found many times. CDR3: CSVEVPFPSTDTQYF. Written as DNA, the CDR3 is TGCAGCGTTGAAGTACCCTTCCCAAGCACAGATACGCAGTATTTT. The chain links TRBV29-1 to TRBJ2-3; D gene uncertain. Germline loops: CDR1 SQVTM, CDR2 ANQGSEA. Trimming took 1 base from V and 0 from J, leaving 11 bases between them. The CDR3 contains 15 residues.

J is TRBJ2-2 and V is TRBV18, with D unclear. V lost 5 bases and J 5 bases, leaving 9 bases between the germline ends. Germline CDR1 reads KGHSH; CDR2 reads LQKENI. The CDR3 is made up of 13 amino acids. The CDR3 nucleotides are TGTGCCAGCTCATCTGAATTAACCGGGGAGCTGTTTTTT. Amino acids: CASSSELTGELFF. Filled out from reference TRBV18 and TRBJ2-2, the complete variable domain reads NAGVMQNPRHLVRRRGQEARLRCSPMKGHSHVYWYRQLPEEGLKFMVYLQKENIIDESGMPKERFSAEFPKEGPSILRIQQVVRGDSAAYFCASSSELTGELFFGEGSRLTVL.

This clonotype was counted ten times or more. V is TRBV7-7 and J is TRBJ2-3; D might be TRBD2 (7 bases). The germline CDR1 and CDR2 sequences are SSHAT and FNYEAQ (reference sequence). The CDR3 covers 16 residues. Trimming cost V 4 bases and J 2 bases, with 16 bases left between them. CDR3 sequence (DNA): TGTGCCAGCAGCTCAGGGGCTAGCGGATACACAGATACGCAGTATTTT. Amino acids: CASSSGASGYTDTQYF.

Notes on this clonotype: A much larger clone sits a single nucleotide away, making a read error possible. This chain connects TRBV3-1 to TRBJ1-5; D is possibly TRBD1 (5 bases). Looked up from germline, CDR1 is LGHDT and CDR2 is YNNKEL (reference sequence). The CDR3 has 15 amino acids. V lost 2 bases, J lost 11 bases, and 19 bases lay in between. CDR3: CASSQIWDGSLTQHF. The CDR3 bases are TGTGCCAGCAGCCAAATCTGGGACGGATCGTTGACCCAGCATTTT.

This clonotype was observed at least ten times. V and J are TRBV20-1 and TRBJ2-5; 9 positions match TRBD2. The germline gives CDR1 DFQATT, CDR2 SNEGSKA (reference sequence). The CDR3 sequence is 17 residues long. V dropped 0 bases and J dropped 4; count of bases not matched to a gene: 12. In DNA form, the CDR3 reads TGCAGTGCTAGAGATAAGGGGCCGGGACTAGCAGGAGAGACCCAGTACTTC. This sequence encodes CSARDKGPGLAGETQYF.